Below are 15 T cell receptor beta chains sequenced from a single sample in a study of blood T cell repertoires in COVID-19. The protocol was immunoSEQ multiplex PCR, while the TCRdb copy is restricted to in-frame clones and leaves out a portion. Of under 250,000 clones in the sample, 89% are singletons; the top ten hold more than 5.5%. The source material was peripheral blood. Every receptor here comes from a man in his 60s who had recovered from COVID-19.

V usage is TRBV9 and J usage is TRBJ2-2; D not resolved. CDR3 length: 14 amino acids. Trimming took off 0 bases at V and 9 bases at J, with 12 bases between the two ends. Germline V gene lookup returns CDR1 SGDLS and CDR2 YYNGEE. This chain's CDR3 is CASSVAPEARELFF. Here the CDR3 DNA reads TGTGCCAGCAGCGTAGCCCCCGAGGCCCGGGAGCTGTTTTTT.

J is TRBJ2-2 and V is TRBV24-1; 12 bases are a match to TRBD1. The CDR3 runs 16 residues. The V segment lost 4 bases and the J segment 8 bases; nucleotides outside the gene matches: 7. CDR1 is KGHDR and CDR2 is SFDVKD in the germline V gene. The CDR3 nucleotides are TGTGCCACCAGTGACCCGGGACAGGGGGCATCAGGGGAGCTGTTTTTT. Translated: CATSDPGQGASGELFF.

The chain recombines TRBV6-2 or TRBV6-3 with TRBJ2-2; the D gene is possibly TRBD2 (7 bases). Trimming pared 7 bases from V and 4 bases from J, leaving 16 bases between. CDR3 length: 15 residues. Germline CDR1 MNHEY, CDR2 SVGEGT. CDR3 nucleotide sequence: TGTGCCAGCACCCCACGCGGGGGCGGCACCGGGGAGCTGTTTTTT. It specifies CASTPRGGGTGELFF.

The V and J genes are TRBV19 and TRBJ2-3; 10 bases align to TRBD2. CDR3 length: 15 residues. CDR1 is LNHDA, CDR2 SQIVND, per germline (reference sequence). Trimming took 7 bases from V and 5 from J; bases not matched to a gene: 9. CDR3 DNA: TGTGCCAGTACCCCTAGCGGGAGAGGTTTAGATACGCAGTATTTT. Translating it yields CASTPSGRGLDTQYF.

This clone was observed a few times. Here the CDR3 DNA reads TGTGCCAGCTCACCAGGGACAGGGCGCCCGCCGGGGCAGTACTTC. This translates into CASSPGTGRPPGQYF. This chain links TRBV18 with TRBJ2-7; 9 bases agree with TRBD1. The CDR3 extends over 15 amino acids. The J segment lost 9 bases and the V segment lost 2 bases, leaving 11 bases of the junction unmatched. Germline V CDR1 and CDR2: KGHSH, LQKENI.

The chain links TRBV15 to TRBJ2-5, with D maybe TRBD2 (6 bases). In germline, CDR1 is LNHNV, CDR2 YYDKDF (reference sequence). The CDR3 length is 14 residues. The V end lost 3 bases, the J end lost 5 bases, and 13 bases lay between the germline ends. This CDR3 is CATSRGDSGETQYF. CDR3 bases: TGTGCCACCAGCAGGGGGGACTCGGGGGAGACCCAGTACTTC.

The chain is built from TRBV7-6 and TRBJ1-4; 8 positions match TRBD1. The CDR3 contains 14 residues. CDR1 SGHVS and CDR2 FNYEAQ come from the germline V gene. The junction had 6 bases not matched to a gene; V was cut back by 4 bases and J by 8 bases. The CDR3: CASSSDRGKEKLFF. DNA for the CDR3: TGTGCCAGCAGCTCTGACAGGGGAAAGGAAAAACTGTTTTTT.

The chain links TRBV5-1 to TRBJ2-3; TRBD2 agrees at 15 bases. The CDR3 has 17 residues. The junction had 5 bases not matched to a gene; V was cut back by 2 bases and J by 4 bases. CDR1 is SGHRS, CDR2 YFSETQ, per germline. CDR3 sequence reads: CASSFGLAGGPSDTQYF. The CDR3 nucleotides read TGCGCCAGCAGCTTCGGACTAGCGGGAGGGCCCTCAGATACGCAGTATTTT.

Only a few counts were recorded for this clone. The CDR3 DNA follows: TGTGCCAGCAGTCTCTCGACAGTGCTACAGCCCCAGCATTTT. Encoded protein: CASSLSTVLQPQHF. The chain couples TRBV28 to TRBJ1-5; possible D gene TRBD1, 5 bases. Germline values: CDR1 MDHEN, CDR2 SYDVKM. V lost 5 bases to trimming and J lost 7 bases, with 15 bases between them. This CDR3 comprises 14 residues.

The chain couples TRBV11-2 to TRBJ1-6; 7 nucleotides line up with TRBD1. The length of the CDR3 is 16 residues. The V gene's germline CDR1 is SGHAT and CDR2 FQNNGV. Trimming at V came to 0 bases and at J to 13 bases, leaving 12 bases not matched to a gene. The CDR3 is CASSLESAGGYYPLHF. CDR3 in DNA: TGTGCCAGCAGCTTAGAATCTGCAGGGGGTTACTACCCCCTCCACTTT.

This chain joins TRBV19 and TRBJ1-5; D gene unclear. V lost 4 bases and J lost 2, with 9 bases in between. The germline gives CDR1 LNHDA, CDR2 SQIVND (reference sequence). The CDR3 extends over 14 amino acids. Written as DNA, the CDR3 is TGTGCCAGTAGTAGAGAACGGGGCAATCAGCCCCAGCATTTT. It codes for CASSRERGNQPQHF.

The rearrangement uses TRBV24-1 and TRBJ1-5, with 7 bases lining up with TRBD1. V shed 4 bases, J shed 4 bases, and the junction held 15 bases outside the gene matches. The CDR3 loop spans 18 amino acids. Germline V lookup: CDR1 KGHDR, CDR2 SFDVKD. As DNA, the CDR3 is TGTGCCACCAGTGAGGGAACAGGGGCCGGCCGCGAAAATCAGCCCCAGCATTTT. Its translation: CATSEGTGAGRENQPQHF.

J is TRBJ2-7 and V is TRBV4-1; a weak D match, TRBD2 (7 bases). Germline lookup yields CDR1 MGHRA and CDR2 YSYEKL. V gave up 4 bases and J gave up 6 bases, with 25 bases separating them. The CDR3 runs to 17 residues. DNA for the CDR3: TGCGCCAGCAGCCCGACTACTTGGGGGGGCTCCTCAGTCGAGCAGTACTTC. This encodes CASSPTTWGGSSVEQYF.

The chain has TRBV28 and TRBJ1-1; weak D call: TRBD1 (6 bases). Trimming removed 7 bases from V and 5 bases from J, with 17 bases in between. The CDR3 consists of 14 residues. Germline assignment: CDR1 MDHEN and CDR2 SYDVKM. The CDR3 region has the DNA TGTGCCAGCATTCCCATACAGGGCTGGACTGAAGCTTTCTTT. Translation gives CASIPIQGWTEAFF.

This clone was seen a single time. The V call is TRBV7-6, the J call TRBJ1-5, with D tentatively TRBD1 (6 bases). This CDR3 is built from 17 residues. The germline CDR1 and CDR2 sequences are SGHVS and FNYEAQ. V was shortened by 1 base and J by 2 bases, with 15 bases between the two germline ends. The CDR3: CASSLGPLTGRNQPQHF. DNA of the CDR3: TGTGCCAGCAGCTTAGGACCGCTGACAGGTCGCAATCAGCCCCAGCATTTT.